What follows are 25 T cell receptor beta chains derived from one specimen sequenced in a study of blood T cell repertoires in COVID-19. Repertoires were generated with immunoSEQ multiplex PCR, while TCRdb's copy carries only in-frame clones and drops some. The sample gives 45,000 to 60,000 clones, 82% of which show up once; over 12% is in the top ten. Sequencing input: peripheral blood. The receptors come from a human donor with acute or convalescent COVID-19. The donor label of this sample is uncertain.

This clone came up once. The CDR3 DNA is TGTGCCAGCAGCCCCCCGCTACTGAGAACCTACGAGCAGTACTTC. This gives the protein CASSPPLLRTYEQYF. The V gene is TRBV7-9, the J gene TRBJ2-7; D gene ambiguous. This CDR3 comprises 15 residues. Germline V gene lookup returns CDR1 SEHNR and CDR2 FQNEAQ (reference sequence). V dropped 5 bases and J dropped 2 bases, with 16 bases sitting between them.

J is TRBJ1-2 and V is TRBV10-3; 7 positions match TRBD1. Germline assignment: CDR1 ENHRY and CDR2 SYGVKD. The CDR3 extends over 15 amino acids. Trimming removed 8 bases from V and 2 bases from J; junction bases left unmatched: 11. CDR3 in DNA: TGTGCCATCTCGGCAACCGGGACAGAAAACTATGGCTACACCTTC. Protein: CAISATGTENYGYTF.

CDR3: CASSLGGAQHF. DNA for the CDR3: TGTGCCAGCAGCCTTGGGGGGGCCCAGCATTTT. The rearrangement uses TRBV11-2 and TRBJ1-5; D might be TRBD1 (5 bases). V lost 5 bases and J lost 11, with 10 bases in between. The CDR3 totals 11 residues. Per germline, CDR1 SGHAT and CDR2 FQNNGV.

The chain carries TRBV19 and TRBJ2-3, with D possibly matching TRBD2 (7 bases). CDR1 and CDR2 (germline): LNHDA, SQIVND (reference sequence). The CDR3 contains 15 residues. Trimming cost V 4 bases and J 2 bases, with 13 bases left between them. The CDR3 loop is CASSSWGGATDTQYF. The CDR3 bases are TGTGCCAGTAGTAGTTGGGGGGGGGCCACAGATACGCAGTATTTT.

J is TRBJ1-6 and V is TRBV7-2, with TRBD1 as a possible D gene (6 bases). CDR3 length: 14 amino acids. V lost 1 base to trimming and J lost 10 bases, with 11 bases between them. CDR1 SGHTA and CDR2 FQGNSA come from the germline V gene. The CDR3 protein is CASSLGQGRSPLHF. CDR3 DNA sequence: TGTGCCAGCAGCTTAGGGCAGGGGCGGTCACCCCTCCACTTT.

This clone was observed a handful of times. J is TRBJ2-5 and V is TRBV5-1, with 9 bases lining up with TRBD1. The CDR3 consists of 14 residues. V trimming: 4 bases; J trimming: 3 bases; junction bases outside the gene matches: 4. Looked up from germline, CDR1 is SGHRS and CDR2 is YFSETQ. CDR3 in DNA: TGCGCCAGCAGCAGCGGACAGGGGAAAGAGACCCAGTACTTC. Amino acid sequence: CASSSGQGKETQYF. The whole variable domain, remainder taken from reference TRBV5-1 and TRBJ2-5, is KAGVTQTPRYLIKTRGQQVTLSCSPISGHRSVSWYQQTPGQGLQFLFEYFSETQRNKGNFPGRFSGRQFSNSRSEMNVSTLELGDSALYLCASSSGQGKETQYFGPGTRLLVL.

This clone was seen only a few times. The V call is TRBV19, the J call TRBJ1-1; D remains ambiguous. The germline V and J ends were trimmed by 2 bases and 0 bases, with 13 bases remaining between them. The CDR3 covers 16 residues. CDR1 LNHDA and CDR2 SQIVND come from the germline V gene (reference sequence). CDR3 region: CASSINGGRLNTEAFF. In DNA form, the CDR3 reads TGTGCCAGTAGTATAAACGGCGGGCGACTGAACACTGAAGCTTTCTTT.

The chain is built from TRBV9 and TRBJ1-1; 8 bases match TRBD1. CDR1 and CDR2 (germline): SGDLS, YYNGEE. The CDR3 spans 14 residues. With V trimmed by 4 bases and J by 8 bases, 10 bases remained unmatched. This CDR3 is CASSPTRRTGEAFF. The DNA for the CDR3 is TGTGCCAGCAGCCCAACCCGTAGGACAGGGGAAGCTTTCTTT.

The chain uses TRBV15 and TRBJ1-2; 7 nucleotides align to TRBD1. The CDR3 has 13 residues. V lost 0 bases to trimming and J lost 6 bases; unmatched junction nucleotides: 1. Germline V CDR1 and CDR2: LNHNV, YYDKDF (reference sequence). The CDR3 DNA sequence: TGTGCCACCAGCAGAGAAACAGGGGATGGCTACACCTTC. It codes for CATSRETGDGYTF. Drawing the rest from reference TRBV15 and TRBJ1-2, the complete variable domain is DAMVIQNPRYQVTQFGKPVTLSCSQTLNHNVMYWYQQKSSQAPKLLFHYYDKDFNNEADTPDNFQSRRPNTSFCFLDIRSPGLGDTAMYLCATSRETGDGYTFGSGTRLTVV.

J is TRBJ2-1 and V is TRBV19, with TRBD2 matching over 11 bases. Losses at the gene ends were 4 bases for V and 12 bases for J; bases not matched to a gene: 11. This CDR3 is built from 15 residues. Germline CDR1 LNHDA, CDR2 SQIVND (reference sequence). The DNA of the CDR3 is TGTGCCAGTAGTAAGACTAGCGGGACAGCTGTTGGGCAGTTCTTC. This encodes CASSKTSGTAVGQFF.

V is TRBV5-1 and J is TRBJ1-2; a possible D gene is TRBD1 (6 bases). The V gene's germline CDR1 is SGHRS and CDR2 YFSETQ. This CDR3 contains 14 residues. V shed 5 bases and J shed 4 bases, with 15 bases lying between them. The CDR3 here is CASRPTTGPYGYTF. The CDR3 DNA is TGCGCCAGCAGACCGACCACAGGGCCCTATGGCTACACCTTC.

V gene TRBV27 combines with J gene TRBJ1-1; no clear D. The germline V gene has CDR1 MNHEY and CDR2 SMNVEV (reference sequence). The CDR3 length is 14 residues. V lost 3 bases and J 5 bases, leaving 13 bases between the germline ends. CDR3 loop: CASSFLTGWTEAFF. CDR3 in DNA: TGTGCCAGCAGTTTCTTGACGGGGTGGACTGAAGCTTTCTTT.

This clone showed up just a few times. This chain connects TRBV4-1 to TRBJ1-5, with D possibly TRBD1 on 5 matching bases. Trimming cost V 4 bases and J 2 bases, with 9 bases left between them. CDR1 is MGHRA and CDR2 is YSYEKL in the germline V gene. The CDR3 has 14 amino acids. The CDR3 loop is CASSPTGRNQPQHF. The CDR3 DNA reads as TGCGCCAGCAGCCCAACAGGTCGCAATCAGCCCCAGCATTTT.

The gene calls are TRBV9 and TRBJ2-4; TRBD2 might be the D (6 bases). This CDR3 comprises 16 residues. Per the germline V gene, CDR1 is SGDLS and CDR2 is YYNGEE. V lost 2 bases to trimming and J lost 4 bases, with 16 bases between them. The CDR3 DNA is TGTGCCAGCAGCGTTGAAATTTCGGGGAGGAAAAACATTCAGTACTTC. Its protein is CASSVEISGRKNIQYF.

The chain carries TRBV29-1 and TRBJ1-1; 8 bases are a match to TRBD1. The V segment lost 4 bases and the J segment 2 bases; nucleotides outside the gene matches: 3. The CDR3 has 13 amino acids. Germline CDR1 SQVTM, CDR2 ANQGSEA. In nucleotides, the CDR3 is TGCAGCGTTGTCCAGGGGGCAAACACTGAAGCTTTCTTT. This sequence encodes CSVVQGANTEAFF.

The chain couples TRBV27 to TRBJ2-3; TRBD2 matches 12 bases. Germline lookup yields CDR1 MNHEY and CDR2 SMNVEV (reference sequence). V lost 8 bases and J lost 4; bases outside the gene matches: 10. The CDR3 spans 16 residues. This CDR3 is CASWRASGGVSDTQYF. CDR3 in DNA: TGTGCCAGCTGGCGGGCTAGCGGGGGGGTCTCAGATACGCAGTATTTT.

J is TRBJ2-1 and V is TRBV6-2 or TRBV6-3; D not certain. Between the trimmed V and J ends, which lost 4 bases and 11 bases, there was a span of 15 bases. There are 13 residues in the CDR3. Looked up from germline, CDR1 is MNHEY and CDR2 is SVGEGT. CDR3 protein: CASSWAKNDKQFF. DNA of the CDR3: TGTGCCAGCAGTTGGGCCAAGAATGATAAGCAGTTCTTC.

Only one count was recorded for this clone. The rearrangement links TRBV19 to TRBJ2-3; no reliable D call. The CDR3 totals 14 residues. V lost 1 base and J lost 1, with 6 bases in between. CDR1 and CDR2 from the germline V gene are LNHDA and SQIVND (reference sequence). In DNA, the CDR3 is TGTGCCAGTAGTATAGGAACAGGCACAGATACGCAGTATTTT. Translating gives CASSIGTGTDTQYF.

J is TRBJ1-1 and V is TRBV7-6; D is possibly TRBD1 (6 bases). Trimming took off 3 bases at V and 0 bases at J, with 8 bases between the two ends. Germline V lookup: CDR1 SGHVS, CDR2 FNYEAQ. The CDR3 contains 14 residues. The CDR3 loop reads CASSLGQMNTEAFF. The CDR3 DNA is TGTGCCAGCAGCTTGGGACAAATGAACACTGAAGCTTTCTTT. Looking up the rest from reference TRBV7-6 and TRBJ1-1 gives the full variable domain: GAGVSQSPRYKVTKRGQDVALRCDPISGHVSLYWYRQALGQGPEFLTYFNYEAQQDKSGLPNDRFSAERPEGSISTLTIQRTEQRDSAMYRCASSLGQMNTEAFFGQGTRLTVV.

The chain employs TRBV30 and TRBJ2-3, with TRBD2 matching over 9 bases. Losses at the gene ends were 2 bases for V and 5 bases for J; bases not matched to a gene: 5. The CDR3 contains 14 residues. Germline CDR1 reads GTSNPN; CDR2 reads SVGIG (reference sequence). The DNA of the CDR3 is TGTGCCTGGAGTAGGCTAGCGGGACGAGATACGCAGTATTTT. This translates into CAWSRLAGRDTQYF.

The V call is TRBV9, the J call TRBJ1-2; 9 nucleotides agree with TRBD1. This CDR3 is 14 amino acids long. V was clipped by 3 bases and J by 4 bases; unmatched bases: 4. Germline V CDR1 and CDR2: SGDLS, YYNGEE. The DNA for the CDR3 is TGTGCCAGCAGCGCGTGGACAGGGGTCTATGGCTACACCTTC. Translated, it gives CASSAWTGVYGYTF.

The chain uses TRBV5-1 and TRBJ2-7; perhaps TRBD2 as D (6 bases). This CDR3 spans 12 amino acids. Trimming removed 1 base from V and 7 bases from J, with 9 bases in between. CDR1 and CDR2 (germline): SGHRS, YFSETQ. As DNA, the CDR3 is TGCGCCAGCAGCTTGAAAGGAGGGGAGCAGTACTTC. Residues: CASSLKGGEQYF.

The genes are TRBV20-1 and TRBJ1-2; a possible D gene is TRBD1 (6 bases). The germline V and J ends were trimmed by 3 bases and 2 bases, with 13 bases remaining between them. This CDR3 spans 14 amino acids. Germline CDR1 is DFQATT and CDR2 is SNEGSKA (reference sequence). CDR3 amino acids: CSASRLDRNYGYTF. The CDR3 DNA reads as TGCAGTGCTAGTCGGTTAGACAGGAACTATGGCTACACCTTC.

V is TRBV10-3 and J is TRBJ1-1; D remains unclear. The CDR3 covers 14 residues. The germline V and J ends were trimmed by 3 bases and 1 base, with 9 bases remaining between them. From germline, CDR1 is ENHRY and CDR2 SYGVKD. The CDR3 spells CAISDDRGNTEAFF. The CDR3 bases are TGTGCCATCAGTGACGACCGGGGGAACACTGAAGCTTTCTTT.

The chain couples TRBV27 to TRBJ2-3; 8 bases are shared with TRBD1. The CDR3 totals 17 residues. CDR1 is MNHEY and CDR2 is SMNVEV in the germline V gene (reference sequence). Germline trimming cut 2 bases from V and 5 bases from J; bases unmatched to any gene: 12. This chain's CDR3 is CASSLRSPGQVLDTQYF. CDR3 nucleotides: TGTGCCAGCAGTTTAAGATCCCCGGGACAGGTATTAGATACGCAGTATTTT.